This entry concerns a single TCR beta chain. The antigen is unknown. This entry is derived from a study of OX40 agonist ivuxolimab in advanced cancers. Overall study context: Ivuxolimab, an agonist antibody against OX40 (CD134), was given to patients. Findings and caveats of the study: Dosing at 0.1 to 3.0 mg/kg was accompanied by clonal expansion of CD4+ and CD8+ blood T cells by week 6.

The CDR3 runs 12 residues. The V gene's germline CDR1 is MNHEY and CDR2 SVGAGI. Unmatched junction bases numbered 4, after V lost 6 bases and J lost 5 bases. Libraries were prepared by immunoSEQ multiplex PCR; TCRdb keeps only in-frame clonotypes and omits some of them. Of around 39,000 clones in the sample, around 84% were seen once. This specimen was CD4+ or CD8+ T cells sorted from blood, taken in a trial of the OX40 agonist ivuxolimab. This TCR was sampled from an adult with an advanced solid tumor such as melanoma, head and neck, liver or kidney cancer. V is TRBV6-5 and J is TRBJ2-7, with 7 bases aligning to TRBD1. CDR3 bases: TGTGCCAGCAGAGACAGGGTGGACGAGCAGTACTTC. Its protein product is CASRDRVDEQYF.